This TCR beta chain came from a study of blood T cell repertoires in COVID-19. At the level of the study: Samples of COVID-19 (acute and convalescent) were obtained from the United States, Italy and Spain.

The method was immunoSEQ multiplex PCR; TCRdb's version includes in-frame clones alone and lacks a portion of them. The sample records roughly 30,000 clones, over 90% being singletons. The sequence derives from a human donor in a cohort sampled during active COVID-19. The specimen sequenced was peripheral blood.

The CDR3 coding sequence is TGTGCCAGCAGCTTAGTAGGTCCCCAGGGGATCTACGAGCAGTACTTC. Its protein product is CASSLVGPQGIYEQYF. This sequence joins TRBV7-8 and TRBJ2-7, with D possibly being TRBD1 (6 bases). Per the germline V gene, CDR1 is SGHVS and CDR2 is FQNEAQ. The CDR3 has 16 residues. Trimming removed 1 base from V and 3 bases from J, with 16 bases in between.